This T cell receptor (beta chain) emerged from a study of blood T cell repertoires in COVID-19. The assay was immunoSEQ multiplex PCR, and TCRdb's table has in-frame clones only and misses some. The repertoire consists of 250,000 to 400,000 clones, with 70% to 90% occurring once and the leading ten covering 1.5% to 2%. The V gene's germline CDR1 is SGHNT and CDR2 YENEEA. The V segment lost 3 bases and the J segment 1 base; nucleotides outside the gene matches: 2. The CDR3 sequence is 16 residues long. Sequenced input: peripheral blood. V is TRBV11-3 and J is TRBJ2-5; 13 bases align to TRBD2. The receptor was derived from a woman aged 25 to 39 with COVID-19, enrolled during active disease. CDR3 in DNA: TGTGCCAGCAGCTTCAGGACTAGCGGGGGCCAAGAGACCCAGTACTTC. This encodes CASSFRTSGGQETQYF.